The clone carrying this T cell receptor beta chain was detected ten times or more. Its target is not known. This entry belongs to a study of human T cells and chemical hapten exposure. Documented time point: patch test 2, 6 weeks after DPC sensitization. Treatment in this sample: therapeutic diphenylcyclopropenone sensitization with weekly scalp DPC. Total RNA was isolated from unfractionated whole blood. TCRdb ran MiXCR on the RACE reads and lists one entry per CDR3 protein. There are some 44,000 distinct CDR3 sequences in the sample; around 9% occur only once, and about 15% lies in the top ten. V lost 5 bases, J lost 5 bases, and 16 bases lay in between. This CDR3 has 15 amino acids. Findings and caveats of the study: Controls formed significantly fewer large CDR3 similarity clusters than expanded TCRs did. No change in TCRs above 1 in 1000 frequency was produced by DPC sensitization.

The receptor was isolated from a middle-aged woman with alopecia areata. Some clones in this sample may be carry-over from other donors' samples. The input for sequencing was whole blood, taken in connection with sensitization to the hapten diphenylcyclopropenone (DPC). The J gene is TRBJ1-5, the V gene TRBV12-3 or TRBV12-4; D remains unclear. The CDR3 DNA reads as TGTGCCAGCAGTGAAACGGGCCGGTTGGATCAGCCCCAGCATTTT. This gives the protein CASSETGRLDQPQHF.